Following are 22 T cell receptor beta chains from one sample sequenced in a study of cytomegalovirus exposure and HLA in healthy donors. PCR was performed using 60 Vbeta and 13 Jbeta primers. Generated by immunoSEQ multiplex PCR, the TCRdb table keeps only in-frame clones and is missing some. The sample lists about 200,000 clones; less than 85% were seen once. Sequenced input: PBMCs. The receptors shown here come from a girl aged 5 to 17 in good health and CMV-seropositive.

This chain connects TRBV7-6 to TRBJ2-6; TRBD1 aligns across 9 bases. The J segment lost 10 bases and the V segment lost 1 base, leaving 8 bases of the junction unmatched. CDR1 is SGHVS, CDR2 FNYEAQ, per germline. This CDR3 has 16 amino acids. As DNA, the CDR3 is TGTGCCAGCAGCTTAGTGTCAGCGACAGGGGGTAACGTCCTGACTTTC. Amino acids: CASSLVSATGGNVLTF.

This clone turned up a few times. This chain joins TRBV7-9 and TRBJ2-7; unclear D gene. The CDR3 sequence is 14 residues long. Trimming removed 4 bases at V and 4 bases at J, with 14 bases between. Germline CDR1 and CDR2: SEHNR and FQNEAQ (reference sequence). CDR3 protein: CASSSEQSWYEQYF. The DNA for the CDR3 is TGTGCCAGCAGCTCAGAACAGTCTTGGTACGAGCAGTACTTC. Full variable domain (missing parts from reference TRBV7-9 and TRBJ2-7): DTGVSQNPRHKITKRGQNVTFRCDPISEHNRLYWYRQTLGQGPEFLTYFQNEAQLEKSRLLSDRFSAERPKGSFSTLEIQRTEQGDSAMYLCASSSEQSWYEQYFGPGTRLTVT.

The rearrangement links TRBV25-1 to TRBJ1-2; tentative D call: TRBD1 (6 bases). V dropped 5 bases and J dropped 8 bases, with 12 bases sitting between them. From germline, CDR1 is MGHDK and CDR2 SYGVNS. The CDR3 has 12 residues. CDR3 bases: TGTGCCAGCAGTTCAGGGGTCCCGGGCTACACCTTC. This gives the protein CASSSGVPGYTF.

The chain is built from TRBV7-2 and TRBJ2-7; D may be TRBD2 (7 bases). The CDR3 is 14 amino acids. V lost 2 bases and J lost 4, with 12 bases in between. The germline gives CDR1 SGHTA, CDR2 FQGNSA. In DNA form, the CDR3 reads TGTGCCAGCAGCTTAAGTAGGGGGGGATACGAGCAGTACTTC. Its translation: CASSLSRGGYEQYF.

The rearrangement uses TRBV19 and TRBJ1-6; TRBD1 agrees at 9 bases. Germline V gene lookup returns CDR1 LNHDA and CDR2 SQIVND (reference sequence). Trimming cost V 5 bases and J 3 bases; bases outside gene matches: 5. The CDR3 is 16 residues long. CDR3 DNA: TGTGCCAGTAGTTTCGCGGACAGGGGCTATAATTCACCCCTCCACTTT. Its protein is CASSFADRGYNSPLHF.

The rearrangement joins TRBV25-1 to TRBJ2-1, with 7 bases identical to TRBD1. The trim removed 6 bases at V and 6 bases at J, leaving 11 bases unmatched. CDR3 size: 15 residues. Germline V gives CDR1 MGHDK, CDR2 SYGVNS. The CDR3 loop reads CASRPGQSFVNEQFF. Written as DNA, the CDR3 is TGTGCCAGCAGGCCGGGACAGAGTTTCGTCAATGAGCAGTTCTTC.

This chain uses TRBV11-2 with TRBJ2-7; D is perhaps TRBD1 (5 bases). Per germline, CDR1 SGHAT and CDR2 FQNNGV. The ends were cut back, 7 bases at V and 3 bases at J, with 13 bases in the middle. The CDR3 sequence is 13 residues long. In DNA form, the CDR3 reads TGTGCCAGCACCGACTCAGGGTTCTACGAGCAGTACTTC. Translated: CASTDSGFYEQYF.

The genes are TRBV13 and TRBJ2-3, with D unresolved. Germline V gene data show CDR1 as PRHDT and CDR2 as FYEKMQ (reference sequence). Trimming shortened V by 5 bases and J by 1 base, and 10 bases separated the two germline ends. The length of the CDR3 is 14 residues. CDR3: CASSLDMGTDTQYF. CDR3 coding DNA: TGTGCCAGCAGCCTTGACATGGGCACAGATACGCAGTATTTT.

The chain couples TRBV18 to TRBJ2-7, with D possibly being TRBD2 (6 bases). This CDR3 contains 15 residues. The V gene lost 5 bases and the J gene lost 0 bases, with 14 bases spanning the gap. The germline CDR1 and CDR2 sequences are KGHSH and LQKENI. The CDR3 nucleotides read TGTGCCAGCTCATCCACTAGCAAGAGCTCCTACGAGCAGTACTTC. Translation gives CASSSTSKSSYEQYF. Filled out from reference TRBV18 and TRBJ2-7, the complete variable domain reads NAGVMQNPRHLVRRRGQEARLRCSPMKGHSHVYWYRQLPEEGLKFMVYLQKENIIDESGMPKERFSAEFPKEGPSILRIQQVVRGDSAAYFCASSSTSKSSYEQYFGPGTRLTVT.

The V and J genes are TRBV19 and TRBJ1-1; D is ambiguous. V dropped 3 bases and J dropped 1 base, with 9 bases sitting between them. Per germline, CDR1 LNHDA and CDR2 SQIVND (reference sequence). The CDR3 covers 14 residues. The DNA for the CDR3 is TGTGCCAGTAGTATGGAGGTGCGGAACACTGAAGCTTTCTTT. Its translation: CASSMEVRNTEAFF.

V gene TRBV5-8 combines with J gene TRBJ1-1; 7 nucleotides align to TRBD1. The length of the CDR3 is 16 residues. Germline trimming cut 3 bases from V and 1 base from J; bases unmatched to any gene: 9. From germline, CDR1 is SGHTS and CDR2 YDEGEE. The CDR3 DNA follows: TGTGCCAGCAGCTCCTTTACAGGGGTCCGGAACACTGAAGCTTTCTTT. Its translation: CASSSFTGVRNTEAFF. The entire variable domain, with the rest obtained from reference TRBV5-8 and TRBJ1-1, is as follows: EAGVTQSPTHLIKTRGQQATLRCSPISGHTSVYWYQQALGLGLQFLLWYDEGEERNRGNFPPRFSGRQFPNYSSELNVNALELEDSALYLCASSSFTGVRNTEAFFGQGTRLTVV.

The gene calls are TRBV5-4 and TRBJ2-7; possibly TRBD2 for D (6 bases). CDR3 length: 15 amino acids. Germline CDR1 reads SGHNT; CDR2 reads YYREEE (reference sequence). The V and J ends lost 0 bases and 2 bases respectively, with 12 bases between them. This chain's CDR3 is CASSLGGGNTYEQYF. CDR3 coding DNA: TGTGCCAGCAGCTTGGGGGGAGGAAATACCTACGAGCAGTACTTC.

The V and J genes are TRBV27 and TRBJ1-2; TRBD1 is a possible D gene (5 bases). CDR1 and CDR2 from the germline V gene are MNHEY and SMNVEV (reference sequence). V was pared by 6 bases and J by 2 bases, with 10 bases between. The CDR3 covers 13 residues. The CDR3 reads CASSRQTNYGYTF. The CDR3 coding sequence is TGTGCCAGCAGCAGACAGACAAACTATGGCTACACCTTC.

This sequence joins TRBV19 and TRBJ1-4; the match to TRBD1 covers 8 bases. The CDR3 loop spans 15 amino acids. Germline trimming cut 1 base from V and 4 bases from J; bases unmatched to any gene: 2. The germline V gene encodes CDR1 LNHDA and CDR2 SQIVND (reference sequence). CDR3 sequence reads: CASSIGTGSNEKLFF. CDR3 DNA sequence: TGTGCCAGTAGTATAGGGACAGGGAGTAATGAAAAACTGTTTTTT.

The chain uses TRBV6-5 and TRBJ1-6; tentative D call: TRBD1 (6 bases). The CDR3 extends over 12 amino acids. Germline CDR1 reads MNHEY; CDR2 reads SVGAGI. The V and J ends lost 6 bases and 13 bases respectively, with 13 bases between them. The CDR3 region has the DNA TGTGCCAGCAGGAGAGGGGGTTCGCCCCTCCACTTT. Residues: CASRRGGSPLHF.

The J gene is TRBJ1-2, the V gene TRBV6-5; no definite D call. The CDR3 has 13 amino acids. Trimming cost V 0 bases and J 4 bases, with 6 bases left between them. Germline CDR1 is MNHEY and CDR2 is SVGAGI. Written as DNA, the CDR3 is TGTGCCAGCAGTTACTCGAACAGCTATGGCTACACCTTC. It encodes CASSYSNSYGYTF.

The chain uses TRBV7-2 and TRBJ1-2, with D possibly matching TRBD1 (5 bases). The CDR3 is 14 residues long. Germline CDR1 and CDR2: SGHTA and FQGNSA. V dropped 6 bases and J dropped 2 bases, with 13 bases sitting between them. In DNA, the CDR3 is TGTGCCAGCAGGTCGCCGCAGGGAAACTATGGCTACACCTTC. Its translation is CASRSPQGNYGYTF. The full variable domain, with the rest looked up from reference TRBV7-2 and TRBJ1-2, is GAGVSQSPSNKVTEKGKDVELRCDPISGHTALYWYRQSLGQGLEFLIYFQGNSAPDKSGLPSDRFSAERTGGSVSTLTIQRTQQEDSAVYLCASRSPQGNYGYTFGSGTRLTVV.

The chain employs TRBV4-3 and TRBJ1-4; TRBD1 aligns across 9 bases. The CDR3 has 17 amino acids. The germline V gene encodes CDR1 LGHNA and CDR2 YSLEER. The V segment lost 4 bases and the J segment 7 bases; nucleotides outside the gene matches: 13. CDR3 DNA sequence: TGCGCCAGCAGCCGATCGATTTTCGGGACAGGGTCTGAAAAACTGTTTTTT. Its translation is CASSRSIFGTGSEKLFF.

The chain recombines TRBV4-1 with TRBJ1-5; D is perhaps TRBD1 (5 bases). Trimming stripped 0 bases from V and 7 bases from J, with 10 bases between. In germline, CDR1 is MGHRA, CDR2 YSYEKL. The CDR3 sequence is 14 residues long. DNA for the CDR3: TGCGCCAGCAGCCAAGATGGGGGGGTACAGCCCCAGCATTTT. Protein product: CASSQDGGVQPQHF.

V gene TRBV12-5 combines with J gene TRBJ2-7; no clear D gene. The length of the CDR3 is 12 residues. Germline loops: CDR1 LGHNT, CDR2 FRNRAP. Trimming took 4 bases from V and 6 from J, leaving 10 bases between them. The CDR3 DNA is TGTGCTAGTGGTTCCTTTCTCCTCGAGCAGTACTTC. This translates into CASGSFLLEQYF.

The chain couples TRBV7-8 to TRBJ1-5; 8 nucleotides match TRBD1. There are 17 residues in the CDR3. The ends lost 5 bases at V and 5 bases at J; junction bases unmatched: 14. Germline V gene data show CDR1 as SGHVS and CDR2 as FQNEAQ. The CDR3 sequence is CASSLTGARTSYQPQHF. The CDR3 DNA reads TGTGCCAGCAGCCTGACAGGGGCTCGTACCTCATATCAGCCCCAGCATTTT.

This rearrangement joins TRBV30 to TRBJ2-7; D unresolved. V shed 2 bases and J shed 2 bases, with 10 bases lying between them. Germline lookup yields CDR1 GTSNPN and CDR2 SVGIG (reference sequence). CDR3 length: 13 residues. This chain's CDR3 is CAWSRALPYEQYF. The CDR3 region has the DNA TGTGCCTGGAGTCGCGCATTACCCTACGAGCAGTACTTC. Together with reference TRBV30 and TRBJ2-7, the CDR3 gives the full variable domain: SQTIHQWPATLVQPVGSPLSLECTVEGTSNPNLYWYRQAAGRGLQLLFYSVGIGQISSEVPQNLSASRPQDRQFILSSKKLLLSDSGFYLCAWSRALPYEQYFGPGTRLTVT.